The 27 T cell receptor beta chains below all came from one sample that was sequenced in a study of cytomegalovirus exposure and HLA in healthy donors. It was with 60 Vbeta and 13 Jbeta primers that the PCR ran. Sequencing was performed with immunoSEQ multiplex PCR; in TCRdb, only in-frame clones are kept and a portion is missing. This table lists about 200,000 clones. The sequencing sample was made of PBMCs. The receptors were gathered from a girl aged 2-10 years in good health and CMV-seropositive.

V is TRBV7-2 and J is TRBJ2-2; D might be TRBD2 (5 bases). The CDR3 is 14 residues long. The V gene's germline CDR1 is SGHTA and CDR2 FQGNSA. V lost 7 bases and J lost 5, with 14 bases in between. The CDR3 bases are TGTGCCAGCATGCTAGCTATGGGGACCGGGGAGCTGTTTTTT. Protein sequence: CASMLAMGTGELFF. The full variable domain, completed using reference TRBV7-2 and TRBJ2-2, is GAGVSQSPSNKVTEKGKDVELRCDPISGHTALYWYRQSLGQGLEFLIYFQGNSAPDKSGLPSDRFSAERTGGSVSTLTIQRTQQEDSAVYLCASMLAMGTGELFFGEGSRLTVL.

V usage is TRBV6-5 and J usage is TRBJ1-2, with 9 bases aligning to TRBD1. J lost 6 bases, V lost 7 bases, and 9 bases had no gene match. The CDR3 is made up of 14 amino acids. Germline V gives CDR1 MNHEY, CDR2 SVGAGI. DNA for the CDR3: TGTGCCAGCACCGACGGGACAGGGCTCCATGGCTACACCTTC. Encoded protein: CASTDGTGLHGYTF.

The chain combines TRBV9 with TRBJ2-7; 8 bases line up with TRBD2. J was trimmed by 1 base and V by 3 bases; bases with no gene match: 3. The CDR3 covers 14 residues. Germline CDR1 is SGDLS and CDR2 is YYNGEE. CDR3 nucleotide sequence: TGTGCCAGCAGCGGTAGCGGGACTTCCTACGAGCAGTACTTC. Amino acid sequence: CASSGSGTSYEQYF.

CDR3 loop: CASSQDGVGEKLFF. CDR3 in DNA: TGCGCCAGCAGCCAAGACGGGGTGGGAGAAAAACTGTTTTTT. The chain combines TRBV4-1 with TRBJ1-4; D gene unclear. This CDR3 is built from 14 residues. Trimming removed 0 bases from V and 8 bases from J, with 10 bases in between. CDR1 and CDR2 (germline): MGHRA, YSYEKL.

This sequence joins TRBV5-1 and TRBJ2-7, with D perhaps matching TRBD2 (6 bases). Germline CDR1 is SGHRS and CDR2 is YFSETQ. The germline V and J ends were trimmed by 0 bases and 3 bases, with 13 bases remaining between them. The CDR3 is 15 amino acids. The CDR3 bases are TGCGCCAGCAGCTTGGGGAGCGGAGGGCTCTACGAGCAGTACTTC. It codes for CASSLGSGGLYEQYF.

The V gene is TRBV5-4, the J gene TRBJ1-3; 7 positions agree with TRBD1. The CDR3 length is 14 residues. J was trimmed by 2 bases and V by 2 bases; bases with no gene match: 1. CDR1 is SGHNT and CDR2 is YYREEE in the germline V gene (reference sequence). CDR3 in amino acids: CASSFDRAGNTIYF. The CDR3 DNA reads TGTGCCAGCAGCTTCGACAGGGCTGGAAACACCATATATTTT.

The J gene is TRBJ1-1, the V gene TRBV28; possible D gene TRBD1, 5 bases. This CDR3 is 13 amino acids long. The V gene lost 5 bases and the J gene lost 10 bases, with 17 bases spanning the gap. The germline V gene encodes CDR1 MDHEN and CDR2 SYDVKM. CDR3 in amino acids: CASSGWGGRVAFF. DNA of the CDR3: TGTGCCAGCAGTGGATGGGGGGGAAGGGTAGCTTTCTTT.

This chain joins TRBV28 and TRBJ2-7, with 8 positions matching TRBD1. The CDR3 is made up of 13 amino acids. Germline V gives CDR1 MDHEN, CDR2 SYDVKM. V lost 3 bases to trimming and J lost 2 bases; unmatched junction nucleotides: 0. CDR3 nucleotides: TGTGCCAGCAGTTTGACAGGGGCCTACGAGCAGTACTTC. This encodes CASSLTGAYEQYF. The variable domain in full, with the rest retrieved from reference TRBV28 and TRBJ2-7, is DVKVTQSSRYLVKRTGEKVFLECVQDMDHENMFWYRQDPGLGLRLIYFSYDVKMKEKGDIPEGYSVSREKKERFSLILESASTNQTSMYLCASSLTGAYEQYFGPGTRLTVT.

The chain carries TRBV9 and TRBJ2-1, with 7 bases aligning to TRBD2. The CDR3 is made up of 14 amino acids. With V trimmed by 2 bases and J by 12 bases, 11 bases remained unmatched. Germline V gene lookup returns CDR1 SGDLS and CDR2 YYNGEE. As DNA, the CDR3 is TGTGCCAGCAGCGTCAGCGGGAACAATGAGTGGCAGTTCTTC. Translating gives CASSVSGNNEWQFF.

The chain has TRBV15 and TRBJ1-5; D uncertain. Germline V gene sequence: CDR1 LNHNV, CDR2 YYDKDF (reference sequence). The CDR3 extends over 14 amino acids. Trimming pared 3 bases from V and 3 bases from J, leaving 9 bases between. In nucleotides, the CDR3 is TGTGCCACCAGCAGGTGGCGGGTCAATCAGCCCCAGCATTTT. Translated: CATSRWRVNQPQHF.

The chain employs TRBV29-1 and TRBJ2-7; TRBD1 agrees at 7 bases. The CDR3 covers 14 residues. Trimming took 7 bases from V and 3 from J; bases not matched to a gene: 12. Germline CDR1 reads SQVTM; CDR2 reads ANQGSEA. The CDR3 nucleotides are TGCAGCGCACAGACAGGGCTGGGTGTCTACGAGCAGTACTTC. Translating it yields CSAQTGLGVYEQYF.

CDR3 sequence reads: CSVEAGYEQYF. The CDR3 DNA reads as TGCAGCGTTGAGGCAGGCTACGAGCAGTACTTC. V usage is TRBV29-1 and J usage is TRBJ2-7; D is ambiguous. CDR3 length: 11 residues. The ends were cut back, 3 bases at V and 3 bases at J, with 6 bases in the middle. Looked up from germline, CDR1 is SQVTM and CDR2 is ANQGSEA.

This rearrangement joins TRBV29-1 to TRBJ1-4; no reliable D call. Germline lookup yields CDR1 SQVTM and CDR2 ANQGSEA. V gave up 6 bases and J gave up 0 bases, with 8 bases separating them. The CDR3 contains 13 residues. The CDR3 is CSVEHATNEKLFF. Here the CDR3 DNA reads TGCAGCGTCGAGCATGCAACTAATGAAAAACTGTTTTTT.

In DNA form, the CDR3 reads TGTGCCAGCAGCTCACCGAGGGCCACCGGGGAGCTGTTTTTT. It translates to CASSSPRATGELFF. The chain is built from TRBV11-2 and TRBJ2-2, with D possibly TRBD2 on 5 matching bases. CDR1 and CDR2 from the germline V gene are SGHAT and FQNNGV. The ends were cut back, 4 bases at V and 4 bases at J, with 10 bases in the middle. This CDR3 has 14 residues.

This sequence joins TRBV5-1 and TRBJ2-1; 9 nucleotides agree with TRBD1. The length of the CDR3 is 15 residues. Trimming took 4 bases from V and 6 from J; bases not matched to a gene: 8. Germline assignment: CDR1 SGHRS and CDR2 YFSETQ. The CDR3 protein is CASSEDRGPGNEQFF. CDR3 DNA sequence: TGCGCCAGCAGCGAGGACAGGGGACCAGGCAATGAGCAGTTCTTC.

The CDR3 here is CASSPTGGSSYEQYF. The CDR3 coding sequence is TGCGCCAGCAGCCCTACTGGGGGCTCCTCCTACGAGCAGTACTTC. The J gene is TRBJ2-5, the V gene TRBV4-1, with D perhaps matching TRBD1 (6 bases). The end of the DNA aligns better with TRBJ2-7, so the J call may be wrong. CDR3 length: 15 residues. Germline CDR1 is MGHRA and CDR2 is YSYEKL.

CDR3 sequence: CASTTTGDLHEQYF. DNA for the CDR3: TGTGCCAGCACCACCACAGGGGATCTACACGAGCAGTACTTC. The chain recombines TRBV28 with TRBJ2-7; TRBD1 matches at 7 bases. The CDR3 spans 14 residues. Germline V gives CDR1 MDHEN, CDR2 SYDVKM. Trimming removed 7 bases from V and 5 bases from J; junction bases left unmatched: 11. The full variable domain, in which reference TRBV28 and TRBJ2-7 provide the parts outside the CDR3, is DVKVTQSSRYLVKRTGEKVFLECVQDMDHENMFWYRQDPGLGLRLIYFSYDVKMKEKGDIPEGYSVSREKKERFSLILESASTNQTSMYLCASTTTGDLHEQYFGPGTRLTVT.

V gene TRBV5-6 combines with J gene TRBJ2-5, with 10 bases lining up with TRBD1. Matching the DNA end better, TRBJ2-7 makes the J call doubtful. CDR3 length equals 16 residues. Germline CDR1 reads SGHDT; CDR2 reads YYEEEE. CDR3 in DNA: TGTGCCAGCAGCGGGACCGGGACAGGGGTCTCCTACGAGCAGTACTTC. Its translation is CASSGTGTGVSYEQYF.

The chain employs TRBV28 and TRBJ1-4; D is unclear. V was pared by 8 bases and J by 2 bases, with 12 bases between. The germline V gene encodes CDR1 MDHEN and CDR2 SYDVKM. The CDR3 has 14 residues. The CDR3 DNA follows: TGTGCCAGCCAACCAGGCTCCACTAATGAAAAACTGTTTTTT. Protein: CASQPGSTNEKLFF.

The DNA for the CDR3 is TGTGCCAGCTCATCACAGGTAGGGGAGGCGATTGAAGCTTTCTTT. Amino acids: CASSSQVGEAIEAFF. V usage is TRBV18 and J usage is TRBJ1-1; TRBD1 is a possible D gene (5 bases). V lost 5 bases, J lost 7 bases, and 20 bases lay in between. The germline gives CDR1 KGHSH, CDR2 LQKENI. The CDR3 has 15 amino acids.

V usage is TRBV11-2 and J usage is TRBJ2-5; TRBD1 aligns across 7 bases. Germline assignment: CDR1 SGHAT and CDR2 FQNNGV. The CDR3 sequence is 14 residues long. J was trimmed by 6 bases and V by 3 bases; bases with no gene match: 7. The CDR3 sequence is CASSFNQGVKTQYF. CDR3 bases: TGTGCCAGCAGCTTTAATCAGGGGGTTAAGACCCAGTACTTC.

V gene TRBV7-2 combines with J gene TRBJ2-5; maybe TRBD2 (5 bases). The DNA end favors TRBJ2-7, so the J call may be wrong. Germline CDR1 is SGHTA and CDR2 is FQGNSA. The CDR3 is made up of 16 amino acids. The CDR3 DNA is TGTGCCAGCAGCTTAGTAGGAGGACTGAACTCCTACGAGCAGTACTTC. Protein product: CASSLVGGLNSYEQYF.

The V gene is TRBV5-1, the J gene TRBJ2-5; 8 positions agree with TRBD2. V lost 4 bases and J lost 5; bases outside the gene matches: 7. The CDR3 runs 14 residues. Germline V gene sequence: CDR1 SGHRS, CDR2 YFSETQ. CDR3 protein: CASSQGLGEETQYF. The CDR3 DNA follows: TGCGCCAGCAGCCAGGGACTAGGGGAGGAGACCCAGTACTTC.

The chain joins TRBV10-3 to TRBJ2-5, with 9 bases fitting TRBD2. Judging by the DNA end, TRBJ2-7 fits better; the J call may be wrong. The germline V gene encodes CDR1 ENHRY and CDR2 SYGVKD. The length of the CDR3 is 14 residues. DNA for the CDR3: TGTGCCATCAGCATTAGCGGGAGCACCTACGAGCAGTACTTC. It is translated as CAISISGSTYEQYF.

J is TRBJ2-1 and V is TRBV10-3; 9 bases align to TRBD2. The V segment lost 4 bases and the J segment 8 bases; nucleotides outside the gene matches: 9. CDR3 length equals 15 residues. The germline V gene has CDR1 ENHRY and CDR2 SYGVKD. The CDR3 loop is CAISVPAGGDHEQFF. In DNA form, the CDR3 reads TGTGCCATCAGTGTTCCGGCGGGAGGGGATCATGAGCAGTTCTTC.

The chain is built from TRBV5-1 and TRBJ2-1, with 8 bases matching TRBD2. The ends lost 5 bases at V and 6 bases at J; junction bases unmatched: 7. Germline CDR1 and CDR2: SGHRS and YFSETQ. The CDR3 is made up of 14 amino acids. This chain's CDR3 is CASRAETSVNEQFF. The CDR3 DNA sequence: TGCGCCAGCAGAGCGGAGACTAGCGTCAATGAGCAGTTCTTC.

This chain links TRBV5-4 with TRBJ2-7; TRBD2 aligns across 8 bases. CDR3 length: 16 amino acids. Germline CDR1 is SGHNT and CDR2 is YYREEE (reference sequence). J lost 2 bases, V lost 2 bases, and 9 bases had no gene match. CDR3 residues: CASSLALPGLAYEQYF. The CDR3 DNA reads as TGTGCCAGCAGCTTAGCCCTTCCGGGACTAGCCTACGAGCAGTACTTC.